This TCR beta chain was identified during a study of T cells in women clearing cervical HPV infection listed by TCRdb under 2018. Notes on the research overall: The cases were 20 to 30 women with histologically confirmed HPV16-related CIN3 or worse, and 2 of those women had invasive cancers. The roughly 23 controls were women who cleared a single incident HPV16 infection within 12 months without developing precancer or cancer. Case blood was taken at the visit when the lesion was first identified, whereas control blood was taken when infection was no longer detected. For cases, the median interval between lesion detection and blood sampling was about 160 days, with an interquartile range of roughly 85 to 210 days. HLA typing was available for only a few women, so HLA type could not be excluded as a confounder. An exploratory proof-of-principle case-control study, nested within the Guanacaste HPV Natural History Study in Costa Rica, was conducted to compare TCR repertoires across cervical HPV16 outcomes. Cases and controls were matched on age within five years and on year of sample collection. Median age was 34 years in cases versus approximately 37 in controls, and baseline characteristics did not differ significantly. The parent cohort enrolled 10,049 women aged 18 or older in Guanacaste, Costa Rica, in about 1993 to 1994 and followed the women for more than six years. Five blinded duplicates per group were added as quality controls, so that 60 or so samples were obtained: 50 or so participants and roughly ten replicates. Here is what the overall study found, with its caveats: Cases had lower TRBV6-7 relative abundance than controls (approximately 0.1% versus 0.16%; Bonferroni P = 0.0008). CIN3+ cases had significantly higher TCR repertoire richness than controls across sequencing depths, but evenness did not differ between the groups. The cross-sectional design could not show whether the associations came before the infection or were a result of it, and neither effector/memory subsets nor HPV-specific T cells were isolated. By combining richness with V gene abundances, random forest classifiers separated cases from controls with an estimated AUC of 0.83. Because T-cell numbers per sample were unknown, differences in richness could reflect varying T-cell content rather than repertoire biology.

Regarding this clone: What this receptor recognizes is not known. Read sequence stops 3 residues before the CDR3 end, and the germline J gene provides the missing end.

Every participant had a single incident cervical HPV16 infection, and women with prevalent HPV16 infections were excluded. Cervical HPV DNA was detected by MY09/MY11 PCR and genotyped by dot-blot hybridization. Approximately 15 mL of heparinized blood was centrifuged, after which the buffy coat was aliquoted, frozen at -30 degrees C, and then stored at -80 degrees C. QIAGEN kits were used to extract genomic DNA from the buffy coat specimens. V is shortened by 6 bases, J by 6 bases, and the region joining them spans 12 bases. The germline V gene gives CDR1 as MNHEY and CDR2 as SVGEGT. Spanning cysteine to phenylalanine, the CDR3 consists of 13 amino acids. Only the CDR3 bases that were read are kept: 30 of them, in frame from base 1. TCR beta CDR3 regions were amplified by multiplex PCR from an average of approximately 1,200 ng genomic DNA per sample using the immunoSEQ assay. The assay corrected primer bias using a complete synthetic TCR repertoire to establish an amplification baseline. The amplicons were sequenced using the Illumina platform. The paper's data handling went like this. Sequences were error-corrected by clustering with frequency ratios and a modified nearest-neighbor algorithm and were then analyzed in the immunoSEQ Analyzer with IMGT gene definitions. At each rarefaction depth, TCR richness and evenness were averaged over 20 rarefaction repeats, and samples with fewer sequences than the depth were excluded. Relative abundances of V, D and J genes were compared between groups using Wilcoxon rank sum tests, with FDR correction applied. Blinded duplicates gave an intraclass correlation of roughly 95% for TCR richness and an average of 76.4% across over 65 gene segments. Drawn from immuneACCESS, this table holds only the in-frame rearrangements with V and J called that TCRdb kept. Clones are partly lost; checked studies trace under half to an unresolved V gene and leave the rest unexplained. The V and J calls and the clone size are those of that table, but D and trimming were determined from the DNA. The sample's clone listing holds more than 45,000 clones. Clones ranked in the top ten supply around 1.5% of the sample.

This receptor was obtained from a woman aged 18 to 75 with a cervical HPV16 infection that either progressed to CIN3+ or cleared (not recorded which). The sequenced sample consisted of blood buffy coat. The chain is assembled from TRBV6-2 or TRBV6-3 and TRBJ2-1, with TRBD2 perhaps the D gene, on 5 matching bases. The sequenced CDR3 bases are TGTGCCAGCAGACCGTCTGCGGGCAATGAG. Translation gives CASRPSAGNE. The full CDR3 is CASRPSAGNEQFF.